This T cell receptor beta chain was captured in a study of immune heterogeneity within non-small cell lung tumors. Study results and caveats: Although only moderate, the correlation of local T-cell clonality with local tumor mutational burden was significant (R 0.3 to 0.35).

From germline, CDR1 is SGHRS and CDR2 YFSETQ. The length of the CDR3 is 15 residues. Trimming pared 1 base from V and 5 bases from J, leaving 12 bases between. This clonotype is medium-sized within its sample. Antigen: not known. The starting template was genomic DNA from bulk tumor, approximately 600 ng per sample. Surgeons took several biopsies per primary tumor, spaced far apart, during surgery. The cohort was untreated, with newly diagnosed non-small cell lung cancer undergoing curative surgery. Multiplex PCR employing 32 V and 13 J primers generated amplicons of the TCR beta CDR3. Using its own MiXCR run on the multiplex PCR reads, TCRdb lists one record per CDR3 protein. Counted here are around 6,000 distinct CDR3 sequences, roughly 21% occurring once; the ten biggest clones make up more than 11%.

This receptor was identified in a female donor with non-small cell lung cancer. The chain carries TRBV5-1 and TRBJ1-4; no reliable D call. Material: lung tumor tissue. The CDR3 protein is CASSLFSPKNEKLFF. CDR3 bases: TGCGCCAGCAGCTTGTTTTCCCCCAAAAATGAAAAACTGTTTTTT.